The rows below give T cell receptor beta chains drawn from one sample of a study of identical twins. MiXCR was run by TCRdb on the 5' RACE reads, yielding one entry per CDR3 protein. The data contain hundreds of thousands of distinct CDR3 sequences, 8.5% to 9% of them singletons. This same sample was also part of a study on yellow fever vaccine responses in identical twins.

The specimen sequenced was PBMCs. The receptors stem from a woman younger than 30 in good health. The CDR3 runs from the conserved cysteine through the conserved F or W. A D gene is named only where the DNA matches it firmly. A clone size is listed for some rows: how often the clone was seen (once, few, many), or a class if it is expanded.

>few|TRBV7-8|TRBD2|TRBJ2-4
TGTGCCAGCAGCTCGCTACGGACTAGCGGGTTAGCCAAAAACATTCAGTACTTC
CASSSLRTSGLAKNIQYF
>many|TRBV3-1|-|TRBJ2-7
TGTGCCAGCATCCAGAAAAGGCGCGTCACAGGGAATTTTTACGAGCAGTACTTC
CASIQKRRVTGNFYEQYF
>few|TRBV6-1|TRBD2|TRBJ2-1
TGTGCCAGCAGCCCCGGGGGTGAAGCGGGAAGGTTCGATGAGCAGTTCTTC
CASSPGGEAGRFDEQFF
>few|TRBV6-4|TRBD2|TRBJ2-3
TGTGCCAGCAGTCGAGGCAGCGGGGGGGCGACAGATACGCAGTATTTT
CASSRGSGGATDTQYF
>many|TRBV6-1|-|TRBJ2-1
TGTGCCAGCAGTGCCGGGACCCTGCACTACAATGAGCAGTTCTTC
CASSAGTLHYNEQFF
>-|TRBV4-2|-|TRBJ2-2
TGTGCCAGCAGCCAAGGAGGGGGAAGTGGCGGGGAGCTGTTTTTT
CASSQGGGSGGELFF
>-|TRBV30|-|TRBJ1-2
TGTGCCTGGAGCGTGTCGTCCAGGGCTAACTATGGCTACACCTTC
CAWSVSSRANYGYTF
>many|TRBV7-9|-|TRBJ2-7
TGTGCCAGCAGTCGTGACAGTAGCTCCTACGAGCAGTACTTC
CASSRDSSSYEQYF
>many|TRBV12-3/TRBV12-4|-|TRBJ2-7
TGTGCCAGCAGTCCCGGGATAGCTACGGCTGCGCAGTACTTC
CASSPGIATAAQYF
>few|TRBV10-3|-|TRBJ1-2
TGTGCCATCGGATTACAGGGCGGTGGGGCTAACTATGGCTACACCTTC
CAIGLQGGGANYGYTF
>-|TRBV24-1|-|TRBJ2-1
TGTGCCACCAGTGATTTGCGGGGCAGCGGACCTTACAATGAGCAGTTCTTC
CATSDLRGSGPYNEQFF
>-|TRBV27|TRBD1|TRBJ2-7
TGTGCCAGCAGTTTATCCATTGGGACAGGGGGGTCCGAGCAGTACTTC
CASSLSIGTGGSEQYF
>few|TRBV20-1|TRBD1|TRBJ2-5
TGCAGTGCTCCCAGGACAGGCCCCCAAGAGACCCAGTACTTC
CSAPRTGPQETQYF
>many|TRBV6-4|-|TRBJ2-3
TGTGCCAGCAGTGACCCGACCGTAGATACGCAGTATTTT
CASSDPTVDTQYF
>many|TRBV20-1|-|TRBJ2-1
TGCAGTGCTGTCATATGGGACCCCACCTACAATGAGCAGTTCTTC
CSAVIWDPTYNEQFF
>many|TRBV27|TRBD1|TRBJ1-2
TGTGCCAGCAGTTCCAGGGGGTCCGGGCATGGCTACACCTTC
CASSSRGSGHGYTF
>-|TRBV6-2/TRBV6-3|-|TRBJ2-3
TGTGCCAGCAGTTACTGGGGGTCAGATACGCAGTATTTT
CASSYWGSDTQYF
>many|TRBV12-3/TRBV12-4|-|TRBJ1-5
TGTGCCAGCAGTTTTGATAGGGAAGGGCAGCCCCAGCATTTT
CASSFDREGQPQHF
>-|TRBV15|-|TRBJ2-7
TGTGCCACCAGCAGAGATAAGGGGAGCTCCTACGAGCAGTACTTC
CATSRDKGSSYEQYF
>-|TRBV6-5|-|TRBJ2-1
TGTGCCAGCAGTTACTCGAACCAGTACAATGAGCAGTTCTTC
CASSYSNQYNEQFF
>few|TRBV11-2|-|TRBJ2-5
TGTGCCAGCAGCTTAGATCCCGGATCCCAAGAGACCCAGTACTTC
CASSLDPGSQETQYF
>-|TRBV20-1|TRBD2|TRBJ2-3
TGCAGTGCTACCGCGGGGGGACTAGCGGGAGGATCCACAGATACGCAGTATTTT
CSATAGGLAGGSTDTQYF
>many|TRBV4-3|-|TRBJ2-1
TGCGCCAGCAGCCACCCGTCGGTACATGAGCAGTTCTTC
CASSHPSVHEQFF
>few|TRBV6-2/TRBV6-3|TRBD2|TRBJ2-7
TGTGCCAGCAGTTACTTCCTAGCGGGACTCGAGCAGTACTTC
CASSYFLAGLEQYF
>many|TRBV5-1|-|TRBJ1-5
TGCGCCAGCAGCTTGACCACAGGGAGGGATCAGCCCCAGCATTTT
CASSLTTGRDQPQHF
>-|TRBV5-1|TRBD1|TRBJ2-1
TGCGCCAGCAGCTCGCGGGGACAGGGTCTCGATGAGCAGTTCTTC
CASSSRGQGLDEQFF
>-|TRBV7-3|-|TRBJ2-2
TGTGCCAGCAGCTTAAACAGACCCGGGGAGCTGTTTTTT
CASSLNRPGELFF
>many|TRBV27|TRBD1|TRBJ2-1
TGTGCCAGCAGTTGGGACAGGGTTTATATCGATGAGCAGTTCTTC
CASSWDRVYIDEQFF
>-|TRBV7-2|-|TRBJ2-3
TGTGCCAGCAGCTTAGCGCTAAGGGCTAGCAAAAAGGCGGATACGCAGTATTTT
CASSLALRASKKADTQYF
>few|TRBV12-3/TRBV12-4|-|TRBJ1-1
TGTGCCAGCAGTTTAGAGTCTTTAGGAGCTTTCTTT
CASSLESLGAFF
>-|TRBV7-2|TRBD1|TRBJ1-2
TGTGCCAGCAGCTCGAACGTGGGGAGGGACAGGGCTTATGGCTACACCTTC
CASSSNVGRDRAYGYTF
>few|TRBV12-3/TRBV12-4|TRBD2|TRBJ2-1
TGTGCCAGCAGTTTAGGCGGGAGTATTTACAATGAGCAGTTCTTC
CASSLGGSIYNEQFF
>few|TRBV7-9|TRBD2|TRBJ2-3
TGTGCCAGCAGCGTGTTAGCGGGAAGTGCAGATACGCAGTATTTT
CASSVLAGSADTQYF
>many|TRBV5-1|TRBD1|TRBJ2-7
TGCGCCAGCAGCTTGGACCGGACAGGGCGAAGGGGCGAGCAGTACTTC
CASSLDRTGRRGEQYF
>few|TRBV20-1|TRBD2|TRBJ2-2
TGCAGTGCTAACGTCCCGGGACTAGCGGGGGCCTATTCCGGGGAGCTGTTTTTT
CSANVPGLAGAYSGELFF
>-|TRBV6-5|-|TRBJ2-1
TGTGCCAGCAGTTCCTTACCGGGACTCAGCTCCTACAATGAGCAGTTCTTC
CASSSLPGLSSYNEQFF
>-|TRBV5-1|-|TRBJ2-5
TGCGCCAGCAGCTCAAAGACCGCTAGTTCTGGGAGACCCCAGTACTTC
CASSSKTASSGRPQYF
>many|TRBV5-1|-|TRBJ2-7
TGCGCCAGCAGCTCGATCACAGGGTCGTACGAGCAGTACTTC
CASSSITGSYEQYF
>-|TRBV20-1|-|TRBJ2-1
TGCAGTGCTAGAGGCCCCGACTGGCCCTCGGTTGATGAGCAGTTCTTC
CSARGPDWPSVDEQFF
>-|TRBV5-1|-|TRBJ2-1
TGCGCCAGCAGCTTGGTATCGACGCGGCAGGGATCTTACAATGAGCAGTTCTTC
CASSLVSTRQGSYNEQFF
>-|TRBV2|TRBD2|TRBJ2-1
TGTGCCAGCAGCGTAGCGGGGGGGCCACATGAGCAGTTCTTC
CASSVAGGPHEQFF
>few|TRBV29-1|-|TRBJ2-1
TGCAGCGTTAGCGGGCAGGTGAATGAGCAGTTCTTC
CSVSGQVNEQFF
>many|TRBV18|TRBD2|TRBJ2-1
TGTGCCAGCTCACCTAGTCTAGCGGGAGATAGTGAGCAGTTCTTC
CASSPSLAGDSEQFF
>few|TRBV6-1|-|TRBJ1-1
TGTGCCAGCGGAGGGGGGACCGGGGACACTGAAGCTTTCTTT
CASGGGTGDTEAFF
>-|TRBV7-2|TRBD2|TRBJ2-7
TGTGCCAGCAGCTTAGGAAGCGGGACCGGAGGGTACGAGCAGTACTTC
CASSLGSGTGGYEQYF